The 30 T cell receptor beta chains presented below share a single source sample, sequenced in a study of spatial heterogeneity in lung cancer. TCRdb called the 5' RACE reads again in MiXCR, with one record for every CDR3 protein. The sample contains 12,000 to 15,000 distinct CDR3 sequences, about 4.5% of which appear only once. The antigens for these receptors are not known. Time point: sample taken at primary tumor resection. Whole-study results and caveats: One measure, the expanded intratumoral alpha and beta TCR count, tracked tumor mutation counts.

Sequences were derived from lung tumor tissue, sampled at surgery. The source is a female donor with early-stage non-small cell lung cancer.

This clonotype was seen many times. Little can be read into the size of this beta chain, an off-target read in a library designed for alpha chains. The V gene is TRBV6-6, the J gene TRBJ2-7, with 9 bases identical to TRBD1. V was pared by 3 bases and J by 4 bases, with 7 bases of the junction left unmatched. CDR1 is MNHNY, CDR2 SVGAGI, per germline (reference sequence). The CDR3 runs 15 residues. The CDR3 region has the DNA TGTGCCAGCAGTTATCAAGGACAGGGGTCTTACGAGCAGTACTTC. This sequence encodes CASSYQGQGSYEQYF.

This clonotype was picked up many times. A library prepared for alpha chains yielded this beta chain as an off-target read; its size is of little meaning. The rearrangement uses TRBV12-3 or TRBV12-4 and TRBJ2-7; TRBD2 matches 13 bases. The CDR3 spans 15 residues. The V segment lost 6 bases and the J segment 0 bases; nucleotides outside the gene matches: 2. This chain's CDR3 is CASRTSGGLSYEQYF. DNA for the CDR3: TGTGCCAGCAGGACTAGCGGGGGGCTCTCCTACGAGCAGTACTTC.

This clonotype came up many times. The library was designed around alpha chains, so this beta chain is a stray read whose abundance carries little weight. The chain is built from TRBV2 and TRBJ1-2, with D possibly TRBD1 on 6 matching bases. The CDR3 runs to 12 residues. Deletions cut 6 bases from V and 2 bases from J, with 7 bases between. Germline CDR1 is SNHLY and CDR2 is FYNNEI. Here the CDR3 reads CASRGTNYGYTF. For the CDR3, the DNA is TGTGCCAGCAGGGGGACAAACTATGGCTACACCTTC.

Sample share makes this clonotype medium-sized. This beta chain turned up in a library designed for alpha chains; as an off-target read, its abundance says little. The rearrangement uses TRBV12-3 or TRBV12-4 and TRBJ2-7; D not certain. The CDR3 has 12 residues. The V gene lost 8 bases and the J gene lost 6 bases, with 14 bases spanning the gap. As DNA, the CDR3 is TGTGCCAGCCAGCTATCTGCACGCGAGCAGTACTTC. This gives the protein CASQLSAREQYF.

This clonotype has at least ten counts. Relative to the germline gene, one junction end is altered; a read error may explain this. Since it is a stray read in a library aimed at alpha chains, this beta chain has a size that is not meaningful. The chain couples TRBV6-5 to TRBJ2-5; D not certain. The germline V gene has CDR1 MNHEY and CDR2 SVGAGI. The CDR3 has 12 amino acids. The CDR3 bases are TGTGCCAGCAGTGCGACGAGCCCTAGTCTACACTTC. As protein: CASSATSPSLHF.

As to this clonotype: This beta chain appears as a stray read in a library generated for alpha chains; its size is not informative. The chain has TRBV4-1 and TRBJ1-1; D ambiguous. V was trimmed by 4 bases and J by 7 bases, leaving 28 bases between them. CDR3 length equals 18 residues. The germline CDR1 and CDR2 sequences are MGHRA and YSYEKL. CDR3 coding DNA: TGCGCCAGCAGCCCTCGGCTCCCCCTCTCGACTAACCCTCATGAAGCTTTCTTT. The encoded protein is CASSPRLPLSTNPHEAFF.

The table lists this clonotype with a few counts. This beta chain is an unintended read in a library built for alpha chains; its size means little. The chain combines TRBV15 with TRBJ2-3, with D unresolved. V was trimmed by 1 base and J by 9 bases, leaving 11 bases between them. Germline V gives CDR1 LNHNV, CDR2 YYDKDF (reference sequence). The CDR3 is 13 residues long. CDR3 region: CATSRALKGTQYF. CDR3 in DNA: TGTGCCACCAGCAGAGCACTTAAAGGGACGCAGTATTTT.

This clonotype was observed many times. The library was designed around alpha chains, so this beta chain is a stray read whose abundance carries little weight. The gene calls are TRBV4-1 and TRBJ1-3, with unresolved D. This CDR3 is built from 13 residues. Germline CDR1 reads MGHRA; CDR2 reads YSYEKL. V was trimmed by 1 base and J by 7 bases, leaving 8 bases between them. CDR3 region: CASSQGSANTIYF. CDR3 sequence (DNA): TGCGCCAGCAGCCAAGGGTCAGCTAACACCATATATTTT.

In its sample, this clonotype was seen many times. This beta chain appears as a stray read in a library generated for alpha chains; its size is not informative. J is TRBJ2-3 and V is TRBV5-1, with 11 bases identical to TRBD1. Trimming cost V 4 bases and J 3 bases; bases outside gene matches: 7. Per the germline V gene, CDR1 is SGHRS and CDR2 is YFSETQ. There are 16 residues in the CDR3. DNA for the CDR3: TGCGCCAGCAGCCCCTGGACAGGGGGCAGTACAGATACGCAGTATTTT. This encodes CASSPWTGGSTDTQYF.

This clonotype is medium-sized by share. Since the library was made to target alpha chains, this beta chain is a stray read and its abundance is not meaningful. CDR3 protein: CASSPWTASLSNTEAFF. As DNA, the CDR3 is TGTGCCAGCAGCCCTTGGACAGCCAGCCTCTCGAACACTGAAGCTTTCTTT. V gene TRBV6-1 combines with J gene TRBJ1-1, with TRBD1 as a possible D gene (6 bases). Trimming removed 6 bases at V and 1 base at J, with 21 bases between. The CDR3 has 17 amino acids. The germline CDR1 and CDR2 sequences are MNHNS and SASEGT.

This clonotype has ten or more counts. This beta chain turned up in a library designed for alpha chains; as an off-target read, its abundance says little. The gene calls are TRBV27 and TRBJ2-3; D may correspond to TRBD1 or TRBD2 (6 bases each). V shed 5 bases and J shed 3 bases, with 18 bases lying between them. The germline CDR1 and CDR2 sequences are MNHEY and SMNVEV (reference sequence). The CDR3 has 16 residues. DNA for the CDR3: TGTGCCAGCAGTAGAATAAGGGGGGCAGGAACAGATACGCAGTATTTT. Its protein product is CASSRIRGAGTDTQYF.

This clonotype was counted at least ten times. Since it is a stray read in a library aimed at alpha chains, this beta chain has a size that is not meaningful. The CDR3 here is CASSVLNTEAFF. For the CDR3, the DNA is TGCGCCAGCAGTGTGCTGAACACTGAAGCTTTCTTT. V gene TRBV10-2 combines with J gene TRBJ1-1; D not resolved. The CDR3 is made up of 12 amino acids. Germline V lookup: CDR1 WSHSY, CDR2 SAAADI. With 4 bases removed from V and 0 bases from J, the gap between germline ends came to 3 bases.

This clonotype is categorized as medium-sized. This beta chain is a stray read from a library made for alpha chains; its abundance is not meaningful. The chain recombines TRBV7-6 with TRBJ2-5; 7 bases map to TRBD1. The CDR3 loop spans 15 amino acids. The V and J ends lost 6 bases and 4 bases, in that order; junction bases with no gene match: 11. Germline CDR1 SGHVS, CDR2 FNYEAQ. In DNA form, the CDR3 reads TGTGCCAGCAGTTTTAGAGGAACAGGGGCAGAGACCCAGTACTTC. This gives the protein CASSFRGTGAETQYF.

This clonotype was found a few times. This beta chain is an off-target read within a library intended for alpha chains, so its frequency means little. This sequence joins TRBV7-2 and TRBJ1-1; no clear D gene. CDR3 size: 12 residues. The ends were cut back, 2 bases at V and 3 bases at J, with 4 bases in the middle. Germline CDR1 is SGHTA and CDR2 is FQGNSA. The CDR3: CASSLSYTEAFF. For the CDR3, the DNA is TGTGCCAGCAGCTTAAGCTACACTGAAGCTTTCTTT.

This clonotype was found many times. Since it is a stray read in a library aimed at alpha chains, this beta chain has a size that is not meaningful. J is TRBJ2-5 and V is TRBV11-2; D is possibly TRBD2 (6 bases). The V end lost 5 bases, the J end lost 5 bases, and 18 bases lay between the germline ends. The germline V gene encodes CDR1 SGHAT and CDR2 FQNNGV. CDR3 size: 15 residues. The CDR3 DNA sequence: TGTGCCAGCAGCCCGGGACTTTCCTCGAGGGAGACCCAGTACTTC. Its protein product is CASSPGLSSRETQYF.

In its sample, this clonotype was seen a few times. The library was built for alpha chains, so this beta chain is an off-target read and its size means little. J is TRBJ1-1 and V is TRBV29-1; D gene unclear. The germline CDR1 and CDR2 sequences are SQVTM and ANQGSEA. CDR3 length: 14 amino acids. V was cut by 4 bases and J by 4 bases, with 16 bases left in between. CDR3 bases: TGCAGCGTTGGCGGTAGCCTAAGGGTCACTGAAGCTTTCTTT. It yields the protein CSVGGSLRVTEAFF.

The table lists this clonotype with many counts. This beta chain was picked up by a library intended for alpha chains and is off target, so its count carries little meaning. The genes are TRBV7-2 and TRBJ1-1; D is undetermined. Germline CDR1 SGHTA, CDR2 FQGNSA. CDR3 length: 16 amino acids. Trimming stripped 2 bases from V and 3 bases from J, with 16 bases between. The CDR3 here is CASSLSYGSRDTEAFF. CDR3 in DNA: TGTGCCAGCAGCTTATCCTATGGATCCCGGGACACTGAAGCTTTCTTT.

This clonotype was recorded at least ten times. In a library made to pick up alpha chains, this beta chain is a stray read with a size that means little. Here the CDR3 reads CASSFGTGELFF. CDR3 in DNA: TGTGCCAGCAGTTTCGGCACCGGGGAGCTGTTTTTT. The genes are TRBV12-3 or TRBV12-4 and TRBJ2-2; the D is unclear. The CDR3 is 12 amino acids. V gave up 3 bases and J gave up 4 bases, with 3 bases separating them.

This clonotype was seen repeatedly, ten times or more. This beta chain is an off-target read within a library intended for alpha chains, so its frequency means little. This chain joins TRBV9 and TRBJ2-5, with D unclear. The germline gives CDR1 SGDLS, CDR2 YYNGEE. CDR3 length equals 16 residues. V was cut by 0 bases and J by 4 bases, with 16 bases left in between. Here the CDR3 reads CASSVGVKTSGETQYF. The CDR3 region has the DNA TGTGCCAGCAGCGTAGGGGTTAAAACCTCAGGAGAGACCCAGTACTTC.

This clonotype is medium-sized by share. The library was built for alpha chains, so this beta chain is an off-target read and its size means little. The rearrangement links TRBV3-1 to TRBJ1-1; TRBD1 is a possible D gene (6 bases). Germline CDR1 reads LGHDT; CDR2 reads YNNKEL (reference sequence). The V end was cut by 10 bases, the J end by 1 base, with 13 bases between. This CDR3 region has 13 residues. DNA of the CDR3: TGTGCCACCTCGAGGGGGGGGAACACTGAAGCTTTCTTT. This translates into CATSRGGNTEAFF.

At least ten counts were recorded for this clonotype. Because the library targeted alpha chains, this beta chain is an off-target read whose size means little. V and J are TRBV29-1 and TRBJ1-1; D remains unclear. Trimming left V 7 bases short and J 7 bases short, with 16 bases between. Germline V gene lookup returns CDR1 SQVTM and CDR2 ANQGSEA. CDR3 length: 12 amino acids. The CDR3 loop reads CSATRGRFEAFF. DNA of the CDR3: TGCAGCGCCACGAGAGGGAGATTTGAAGCTTTCTTT. The full variable domain, in which reference TRBV29-1 and TRBJ1-1 provide the parts outside the CDR3, is SAVISQKPSRDICQRGTSLTIQCQVDSQVTMMFWYRQQPGQSLTLIATANQGSEATYESGFVIDKFPISRPNLTFSTLTVSNMSPEDSSIYLCSATRGRFEAFFGQGTRLTVV.

This clonotype has a count of ten or more. This beta chain was picked up by a library intended for alpha chains and is off target, so its count carries little meaning. V gene TRBV6-1 combines with J gene TRBJ1-4; no clear D. Germline V gene lookup returns CDR1 MNHNS and CDR2 SASEGT. Deletions cut 8 bases from V and 9 bases from J, with 16 bases between. This CDR3 has 13 amino acids. The CDR3 DNA reads as TGTGCCAGCCTCCCCAACGCCTACAAAAAACTGTTTTTT. Translating gives CASLPNAYKKLFF.

Note on this clonotype: Because this beta chain is a stray read in a library intended to capture alpha chains, its abundance should not be given much weight. The chain has TRBV4-1 and TRBJ2-5; 10 bases agree with TRBD2. Germline V CDR1 and CDR2: MGHRA, YSYEKL. J gave up 5 bases and V 4 bases, and 7 bases lay outside the gene matches. The CDR3 has 15 residues. The CDR3 loop is CASSRPSGGGETQYF. The CDR3, as DNA: TGCGCCAGCAGCCGACCTAGCGGGGGCGGTGAGACCCAGTACTTC.

This clonotype counts as medium-sized. Within a library made for alpha chains, this beta chain is off target, and its count is uninformative. The chain is built from TRBV5-1 and TRBJ2-5; possibly TRBD1 or TRBD2 for D (5 bases each). V shed 4 bases and J shed 4 bases, with 11 bases lying between them. The CDR3 totals 13 residues. Germline CDR1 and CDR2: SGHRS and YFSETQ. CDR3 residues: CASSPWDPETQYF. In DNA, the CDR3 is TGCGCCAGCAGCCCTTGGGACCCAGAGACCCAGTACTTC.

This clonotype came up many times. Found in a library prepared for alpha chains, this beta chain is an off-target read, and its abundance has little meaning. The chain joins TRBV12-3 or TRBV12-4 to TRBJ2-2, with D tentatively TRBD1 or TRBD2 (6 bases each). CDR3 length: 14 amino acids. Deletions cut 6 bases from V and 7 bases from J, with 15 bases between. DNA for the CDR3: TGTGCCAGCAGGATACAGGGAGGCGACGGGGAGCTGTTTTTT. Residues: CASRIQGGDGELFF.

This clonotype was recorded many times. The size of this beta chain means little, since it is a stray read in a library made for alpha chains. The chain carries TRBV5-1 and TRBJ2-1; D gene unclear. The germline CDR1 and CDR2 sequences are SGHRS and YFSETQ. The germline V and J ends were trimmed by 2 bases and 5 bases, with 11 bases remaining between them. There are 14 residues in the CDR3. CDR3 in DNA: TGCGCCAGCAGCTTATCCCCAGGCAACAATGAGCAGTTCTTC. It is translated as CASSLSPGNNEQFF.

The sample holds many counts of this clonotype. This beta chain turned up in a library designed for alpha chains; as an off-target read, its abundance says little. This chain links TRBV19 with TRBJ2-1; 11 positions match TRBD2. Germline-derived CDR1 and CDR2 are LNHDA and SQIVND (reference sequence). With V trimmed by 6 bases and J by 4 bases, 11 bases remained unmatched. The CDR3 is made up of 17 amino acids. Here the CDR3 reads CASSGGLAGGRYNEQFF. The DNA for the CDR3 is TGTGCCAGTAGCGGTGGTCTAGCGGGGGGCCGTTACAATGAGCAGTTCTTC.

This clonotype was observed many times. This beta chain turned up in a library designed for alpha chains; as an off-target read, its abundance says little. This sequence joins TRBV6-2 or TRBV6-3 and TRBJ1-1, with 7 bases that match TRBD1. Unmatched junction bases numbered 8, after V lost 6 bases and J lost 1 base. This CDR3 spans 15 amino acids. From germline, CDR1 is MNHEY and CDR2 SVGEGT. The CDR3 bases are TGTGCCAGCAGCCGCCCTACAGGGGCGAACACTGAAGCTTTCTTT. Protein product: CASSRPTGANTEAFF.

Many counts were recorded for this clonotype. The library was designed around alpha chains, so this beta chain is a stray read whose abundance carries little weight. The chain uses TRBV27 and TRBJ2-1, with 7 bases aligning to TRBD2. This CDR3 is 17 amino acids long. V lost 5 bases, J lost 0 bases, and 10 bases stayed unmatched. Germline CDR1 reads MNHEY; CDR2 reads SMNVEV (reference sequence). CDR3 nucleotide sequence: TGTGCCAGCAGTCCGGACGGGCGGGGGTACTCCTACAATGAGCAGTTCTTC. Protein: CASSPDGRGYSYNEQFF.

Many counts were recorded for this clonotype. Found in a library prepared for alpha chains, this beta chain is an off-target read, and its abundance has little meaning. The chain recombines TRBV12-3 or TRBV12-4 with TRBJ2-1; D unclear. The CDR3 length is 14 residues. Trimming took 6 bases from V and 1 from J, leaving 10 bases between them. The CDR3 DNA reads as TGTGCCAGCAGGGCGCGCTTGTCCTACAATGAGCAGTTCTTC. Amino acid sequence: CASRARLSYNEQFF.